A single sample gave rise to the 7 T cell receptor beta chains below, sequenced in a study of blood T cell repertoires in COVID-19. The assay was immunoSEQ multiplex PCR, and TCRdb's table has in-frame clones only and misses some. Of 50,000 to 75,000 clones in the sample, around three quarters were seen once. The sample consisted of peripheral blood. Source of these receptors: a man between 60 and 75 years old with acute or convalescent COVID-19.

The V call is TRBV5-6, the J call TRBJ1-4, with TRBD1 identical over 7 bases. The CDR3 consists of 13 residues. Germline trimming cut 4 bases from V and 7 bases from J; bases unmatched to any gene: 4. Germline V CDR1 and CDR2: SGHDT, YYEEEE. The chain's CDR3 is CASSVQGSEKLFF. The DNA of the CDR3 is TGTGCCAGCAGCGTACAGGGGAGTGAAAAACTGTTTTTT.

The chain carries TRBV24-1 and TRBJ2-7; TRBD1 matches 10 bases. Germline lookup yields CDR1 KGHDR and CDR2 SFDVKD. The CDR3 loop spans 16 amino acids. Unmatched junction bases numbered 9, after V lost 3 bases and J lost 5 bases. CDR3 amino acids: CATSDVTGTGVNEQYF. Written as DNA, the CDR3 is TGTGCCACCAGTGATGTGACCGGGACAGGGGTAAACGAGCAGTACTTC.

The chain recombines TRBV15 with TRBJ1-5, with TRBD1 matching 7 bases. Trimming at V came to 3 bases and at J to 5 bases, leaving 4 bases not matched to a gene. Germline assignment: CDR1 LNHNV and CDR2 YYDKDF (reference sequence). The CDR3 spans 14 residues. The CDR3 reads CATSSRQGDQPQHF. The CDR3 bases are TGTGCCACCAGCAGCAGACAGGGCGATCAGCCCCAGCATTTT.

The chain links TRBV4-2 to TRBJ2-5; 7 nucleotides line up with TRBD2. CDR3 length equals 17 residues. CDR1 and CDR2 from the germline V gene are LGHNA and YNFKEQ. V shed 0 bases, J shed 7 bases, and the junction held 14 bases outside the gene matches. CDR3 nucleotides: TGTGCCAGCAGCCAAGACCCCATTGGGGGAGGGGATGGGACCCAGTACTTC. This translates into CASSQDPIGGGDGTQYF.

The chain recombines TRBV5-5 with TRBJ1-6, with unresolved D. This CDR3 contains 13 residues. V gave up 0 bases and J gave up 9 bases, with 7 bases separating them. Looked up from germline, CDR1 is SGHKS and CDR2 is YYEKEE (reference sequence). The CDR3 DNA reads TGTGCCAGCAGCTTGGCCCCGTCTTCACCCCTCCACTTT. This gives the protein CASSLAPSSPLHF.

The rearrangement joins TRBV13 to TRBJ2-5; D may be TRBD1 (6 bases). CDR3 size: 16 residues. CDR1 PRHDT and CDR2 FYEKMQ come from the germline V gene (reference sequence). Trimming stripped 4 bases from V and 4 bases from J, with 19 bases between. The CDR3 nucleotides read TGTGCCAGCAGCTCACCATCAGATCAGGGGTTAGAGACCCAGTACTTC. Protein: CASSSPSDQGLETQYF.

This chain joins TRBV29-1 and TRBJ1-5; weak D call: TRBD1 (6 bases). This CDR3 is 15 amino acids long. With 6 bases removed from V and 3 bases from J, the gap between germline ends came to 18 bases. Germline CDR1 is SQVTM and CDR2 is ANQGSEA. The CDR3 here is CSVLTGGTSNQPQHF. The CDR3 DNA reads TGCAGCGTCTTGACAGGCGGAACCTCCAATCAGCCCCAGCATTTT.